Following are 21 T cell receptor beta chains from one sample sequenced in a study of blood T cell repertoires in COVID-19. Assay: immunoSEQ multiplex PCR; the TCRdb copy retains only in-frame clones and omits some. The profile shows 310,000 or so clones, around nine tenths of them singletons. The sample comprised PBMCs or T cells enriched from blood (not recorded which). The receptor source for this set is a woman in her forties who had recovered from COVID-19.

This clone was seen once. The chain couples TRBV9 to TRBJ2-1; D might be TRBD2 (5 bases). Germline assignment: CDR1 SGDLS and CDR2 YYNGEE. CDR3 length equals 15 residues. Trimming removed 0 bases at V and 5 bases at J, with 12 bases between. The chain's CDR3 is CASSVEGAEHNEQFF. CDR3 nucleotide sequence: TGTGCCAGCAGCGTAGAGGGAGCGGAACACAATGAGCAGTTCTTC.

The CDR3 spells CASTFPVKSGSRDYYNEQFF. The DNA for the CDR3 is TGTGCCAGCACCTTCCCCGTGAAAAGCGGGAGTAGGGATTACTACAATGAGCAGTTCTTC. The rearrangement links TRBV3-1 (or the pseudogene TRBV3-2) to TRBJ2-1; 8 positions match TRBD2. In germline, CDR1 is LGHDT, CDR2 YNNKEL (reference sequence). With V trimmed by 7 bases and J by 3 bases, 23 bases remained unmatched. There are 20 residues in the CDR3.

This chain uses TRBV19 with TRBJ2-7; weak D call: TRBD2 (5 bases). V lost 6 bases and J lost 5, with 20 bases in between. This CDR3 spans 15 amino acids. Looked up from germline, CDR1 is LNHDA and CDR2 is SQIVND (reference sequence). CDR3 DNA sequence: TGTGCCAGTAGGGAGGCCGGGGTAGACCGGGACGAGCAGTACTTC. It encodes CASREAGVDRDEQYF.

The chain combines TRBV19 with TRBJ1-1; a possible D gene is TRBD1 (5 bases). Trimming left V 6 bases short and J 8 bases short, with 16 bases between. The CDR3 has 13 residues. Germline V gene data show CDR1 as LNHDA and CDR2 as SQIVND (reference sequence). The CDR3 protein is CASSLGGSTEAFF. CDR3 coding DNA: TGTGCCAGTAGCCTGGGGGGGAGCACCGAAGCTTTCTTT. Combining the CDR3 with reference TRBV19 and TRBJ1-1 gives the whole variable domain DGGITQSPKYLFRKEGQNVTLSCEQNLNHDAMYWYRQDPGQGLRLIYYSQIVNDFQKGDIAEGYSVSREKKESFPLTVTSAQKNPTAFYLCASSLGGSTEAFFGQGTRLTVV.

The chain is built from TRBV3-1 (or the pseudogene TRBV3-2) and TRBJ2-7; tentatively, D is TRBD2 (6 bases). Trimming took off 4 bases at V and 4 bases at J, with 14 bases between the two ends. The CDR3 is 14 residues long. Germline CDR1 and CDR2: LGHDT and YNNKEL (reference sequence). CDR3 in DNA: TGTGCCAGCAGCCTGACGGGGGTGGTATACGAGCAGTACTTC. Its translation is CASSLTGVVYEQYF.

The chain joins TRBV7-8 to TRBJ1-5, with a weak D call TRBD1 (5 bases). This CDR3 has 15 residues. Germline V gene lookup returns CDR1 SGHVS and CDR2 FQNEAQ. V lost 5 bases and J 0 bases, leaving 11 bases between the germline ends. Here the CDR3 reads CASSPDRHSNQPQHF. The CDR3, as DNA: TGTGCCAGCAGCCCCGACAGACATAGCAATCAGCCCCAGCATTTT.

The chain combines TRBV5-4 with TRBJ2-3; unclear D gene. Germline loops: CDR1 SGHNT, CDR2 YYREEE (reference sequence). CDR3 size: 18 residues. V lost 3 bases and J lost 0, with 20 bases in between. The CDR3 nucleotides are TGTGCCAGCAGCTCGCCCCAAAGCACGGTTTCTAGCACAGATACGCAGTATTTT. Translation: CASSSPQSTVSSTDTQYF.

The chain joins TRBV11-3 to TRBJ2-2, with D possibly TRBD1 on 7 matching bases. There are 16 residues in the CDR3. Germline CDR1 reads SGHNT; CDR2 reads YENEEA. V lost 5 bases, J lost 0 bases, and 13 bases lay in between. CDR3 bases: TGTGCCAGCAGCGCCAGGGGGGCGGCGAACACCGGGGAGCTGTTTTTT. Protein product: CASSARGAANTGELFF.

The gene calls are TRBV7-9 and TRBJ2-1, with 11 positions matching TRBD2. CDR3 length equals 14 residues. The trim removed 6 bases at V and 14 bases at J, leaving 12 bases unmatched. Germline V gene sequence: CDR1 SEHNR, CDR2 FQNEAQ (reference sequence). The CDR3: CASSPSGRPLEEFF. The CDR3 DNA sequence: TGTGCCAGCAGTCCTAGCGGGAGGCCCCTCGAAGAGTTCTTC.

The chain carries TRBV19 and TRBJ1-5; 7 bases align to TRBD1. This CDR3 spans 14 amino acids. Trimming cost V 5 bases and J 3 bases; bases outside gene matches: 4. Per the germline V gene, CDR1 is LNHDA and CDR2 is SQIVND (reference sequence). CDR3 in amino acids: CASSVGQINQPQHF. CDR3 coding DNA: TGTGCCAGTAGTGTGGGACAGATCAATCAGCCCCAGCATTTT. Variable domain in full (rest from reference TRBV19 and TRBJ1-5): DGGITQSPKYLFRKEGQNVTLSCEQNLNHDAMYWYRQDPGQGLRLIYYSQIVNDFQKGDIAEGYSVSREKKESFPLTVTSAQKNPTAFYLCASSVGQINQPQHFGDGTRLSIL.

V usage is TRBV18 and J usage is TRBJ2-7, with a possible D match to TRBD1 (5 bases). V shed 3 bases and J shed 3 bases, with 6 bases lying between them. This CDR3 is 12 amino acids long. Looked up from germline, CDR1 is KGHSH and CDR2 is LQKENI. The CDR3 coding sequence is TGTGCCAGCTCACCCAGGGTCTACGAGCAGTACTTC. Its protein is CASSPRVYEQYF.

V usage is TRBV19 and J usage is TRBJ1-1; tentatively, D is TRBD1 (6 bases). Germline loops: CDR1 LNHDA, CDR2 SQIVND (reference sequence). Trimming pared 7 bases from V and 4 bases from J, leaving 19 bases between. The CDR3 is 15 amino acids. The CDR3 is CASTPSHTGTTEAFF. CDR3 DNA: TGTGCCAGTACCCCATCCCATACAGGGACCACTGAAGCTTTCTTT.

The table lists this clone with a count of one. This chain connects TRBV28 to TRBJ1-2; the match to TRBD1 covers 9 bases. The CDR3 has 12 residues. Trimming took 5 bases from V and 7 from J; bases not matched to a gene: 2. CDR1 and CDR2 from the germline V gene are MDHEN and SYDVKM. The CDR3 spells CASSPTGGGYTF. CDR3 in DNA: TGTGCCAGCAGTCCGACAGGGGGTGGCTACACCTTC.

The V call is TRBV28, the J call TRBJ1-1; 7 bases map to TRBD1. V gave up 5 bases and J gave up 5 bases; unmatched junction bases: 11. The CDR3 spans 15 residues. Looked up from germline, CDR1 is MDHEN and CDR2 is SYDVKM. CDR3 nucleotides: TGTGCCAGCAGTCGGCGGGACAGTCAGAGGACTGAAGCTTTCTTT. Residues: CASSRRDSQRTEAFF.

CDR3 protein: CASEGAGNTIYF. The CDR3 DNA reads TGTGCCAGCGAGGGCGCTGGAAACACCATATATTTT. The J gene is TRBJ1-3, the V gene TRBV3-1 (or the pseudogene TRBV3-2); D unresolved. From germline, CDR1 is LGHDT and CDR2 YNNKEL (reference sequence). With 8 bases removed from V and 2 bases from J, the gap between germline ends came to 7 bases. This CDR3 has 12 amino acids.

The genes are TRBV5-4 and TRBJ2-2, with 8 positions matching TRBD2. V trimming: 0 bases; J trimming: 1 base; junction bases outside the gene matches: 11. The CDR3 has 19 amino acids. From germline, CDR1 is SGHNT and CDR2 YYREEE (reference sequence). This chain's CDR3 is CASSLVGKPGLVNTGELFF. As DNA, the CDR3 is TGTGCCAGCAGCTTGGTAGGGAAACCGGGACTAGTGAACACCGGGGAGCTGTTTTTT.

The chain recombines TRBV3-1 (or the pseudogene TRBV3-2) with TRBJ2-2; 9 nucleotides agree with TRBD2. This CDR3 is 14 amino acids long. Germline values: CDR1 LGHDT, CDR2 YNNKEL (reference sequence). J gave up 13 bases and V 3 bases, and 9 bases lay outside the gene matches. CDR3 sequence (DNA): TGTGCCAGCAGCCAGAATAGCGGGAGACTTTGGCTGTTTTTT. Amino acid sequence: CASSQNSGRLWLFF.

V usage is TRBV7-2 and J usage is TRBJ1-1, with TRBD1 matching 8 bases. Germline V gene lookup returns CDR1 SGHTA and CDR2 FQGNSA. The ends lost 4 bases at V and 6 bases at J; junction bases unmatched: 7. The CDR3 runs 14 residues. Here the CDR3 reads CASSYDRGTSEAFF. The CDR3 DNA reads TGTGCCAGCAGCTACGACAGGGGAACTTCTGAAGCTTTCTTT.

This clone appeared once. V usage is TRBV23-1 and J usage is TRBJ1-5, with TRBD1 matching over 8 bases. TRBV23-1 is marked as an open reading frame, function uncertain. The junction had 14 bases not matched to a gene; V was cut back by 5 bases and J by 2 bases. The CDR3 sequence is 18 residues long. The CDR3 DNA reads TGCGCCAGCAGTGGAAAACAGGGGGATTTTATTGGCAATCAGCCCCAGCATTTT. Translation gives CASSGKQGDFIGNQPQHF.

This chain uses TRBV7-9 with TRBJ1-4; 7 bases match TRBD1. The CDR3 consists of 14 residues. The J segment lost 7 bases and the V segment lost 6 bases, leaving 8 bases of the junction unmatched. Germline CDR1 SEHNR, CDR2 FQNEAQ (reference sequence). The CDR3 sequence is CASRYTGVGEKLFF. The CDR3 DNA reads TGTGCCAGCAGATACACAGGGGTTGGTGAAAAACTGTTTTTT.

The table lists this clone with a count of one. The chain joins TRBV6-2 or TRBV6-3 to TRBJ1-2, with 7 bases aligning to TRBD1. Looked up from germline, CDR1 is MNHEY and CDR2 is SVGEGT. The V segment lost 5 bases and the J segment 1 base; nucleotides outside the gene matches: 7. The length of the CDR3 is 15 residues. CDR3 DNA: TGTGCCAGCAGTAAATGGACAGGAATTAACTATGGCTACACCTTC. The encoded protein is CASSKWTGINYGYTF.